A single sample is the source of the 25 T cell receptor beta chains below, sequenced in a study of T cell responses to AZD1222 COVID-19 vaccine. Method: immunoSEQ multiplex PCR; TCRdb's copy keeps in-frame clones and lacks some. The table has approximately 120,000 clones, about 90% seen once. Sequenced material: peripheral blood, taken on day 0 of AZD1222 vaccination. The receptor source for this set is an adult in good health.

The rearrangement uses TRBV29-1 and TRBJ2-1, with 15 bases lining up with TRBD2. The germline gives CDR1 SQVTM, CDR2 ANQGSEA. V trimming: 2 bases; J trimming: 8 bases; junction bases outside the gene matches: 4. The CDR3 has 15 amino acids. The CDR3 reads CSVEWTSGRDDEQFF. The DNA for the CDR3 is TGCAGCGTTGAATGGACTAGCGGGAGGGACGATGAGCAGTTCTTC.

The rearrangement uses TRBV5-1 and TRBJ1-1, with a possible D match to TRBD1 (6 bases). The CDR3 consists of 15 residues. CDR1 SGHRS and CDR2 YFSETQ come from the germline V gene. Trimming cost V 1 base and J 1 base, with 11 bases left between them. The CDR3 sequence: CASSLTHRANTEAFF. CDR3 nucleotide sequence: TGCGCCAGCAGCTTGACCCACAGGGCGAACACTGAAGCTTTCTTT.

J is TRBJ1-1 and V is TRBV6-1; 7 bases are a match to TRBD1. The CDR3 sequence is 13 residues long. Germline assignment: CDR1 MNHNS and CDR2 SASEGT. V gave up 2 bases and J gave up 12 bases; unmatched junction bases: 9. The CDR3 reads CASSEQGGGKTFF. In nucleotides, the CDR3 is TGTGCCAGCAGTGAACAGGGAGGGGGCAAGACTTTCTTT.

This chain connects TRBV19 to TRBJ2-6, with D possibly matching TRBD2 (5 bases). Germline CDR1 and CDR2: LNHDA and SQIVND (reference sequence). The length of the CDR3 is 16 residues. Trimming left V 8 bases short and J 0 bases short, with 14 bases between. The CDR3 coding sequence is TGTGCCAGTTCTGCTCTAGCCCACTCTGGGGCCAACGTCCTGACTTTC. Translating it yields CASSALAHSGANVLTF.

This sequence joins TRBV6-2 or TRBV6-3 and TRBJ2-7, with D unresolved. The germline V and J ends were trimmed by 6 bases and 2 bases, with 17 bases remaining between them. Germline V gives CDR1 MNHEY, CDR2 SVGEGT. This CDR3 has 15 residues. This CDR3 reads CASSDRGGTTYEQYF. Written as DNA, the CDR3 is TGTGCCAGCAGCGACCGAGGCGGAACGACCTACGAGCAGTACTTC.

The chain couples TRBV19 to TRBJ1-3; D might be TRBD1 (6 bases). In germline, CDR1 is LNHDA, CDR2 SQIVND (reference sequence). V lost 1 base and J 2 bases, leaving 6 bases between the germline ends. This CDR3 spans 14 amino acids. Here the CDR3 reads CASSIGGPGNTIYF. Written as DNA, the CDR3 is TGTGCCAGTAGTATAGGGGGGCCTGGAAACACCATATATTTT.

CDR3 DNA sequence: TGCGCCAGCAGCTTCGATTCAAGGGGAGAGGGTGATACGCAGTATTTT. It encodes CASSFDSRGEGDTQYF. The chain uses TRBV5-1 and TRBJ2-3; tentatively, D is TRBD1 or TRBD2 (5 bases each). V dropped 2 bases and J dropped 6 bases, with 19 bases sitting between them. From germline, CDR1 is SGHRS and CDR2 YFSETQ. This CDR3 comprises 16 residues.

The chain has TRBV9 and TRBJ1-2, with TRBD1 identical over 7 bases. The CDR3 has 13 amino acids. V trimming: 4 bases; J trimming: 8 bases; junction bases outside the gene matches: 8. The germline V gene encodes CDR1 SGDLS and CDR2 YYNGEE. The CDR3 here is CASSRDRGGGYTF. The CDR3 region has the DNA TGTGCCAGCAGCCGGGACAGAGGTGGCGGCTACACCTTC. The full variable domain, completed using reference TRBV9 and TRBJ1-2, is DSGVTQTPKHLITATGQRVTLRCSPRSGDLSVYWYQQSLDQGLQFLIQYYNGEERAKGNILERFSAQQFPDLHSELNLSSLELGDSALYFCASSRDRGGGYTFGSGTRLTVV.

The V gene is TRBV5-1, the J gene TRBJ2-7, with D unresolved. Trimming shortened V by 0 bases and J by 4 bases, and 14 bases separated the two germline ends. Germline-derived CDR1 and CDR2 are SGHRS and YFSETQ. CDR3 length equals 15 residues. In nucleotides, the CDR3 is TGCGCCAGCAGCTTGGGGCCCTCCAAAACTTACGAGCAGTACTTC. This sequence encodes CASSLGPSKTYEQYF.

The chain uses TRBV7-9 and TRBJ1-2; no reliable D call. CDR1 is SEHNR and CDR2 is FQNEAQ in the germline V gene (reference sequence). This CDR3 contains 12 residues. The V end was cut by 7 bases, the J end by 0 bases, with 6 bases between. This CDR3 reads CASTTSNYGYTF. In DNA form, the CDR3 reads TGTGCCAGCACCACGTCTAACTATGGCTACACCTTC.

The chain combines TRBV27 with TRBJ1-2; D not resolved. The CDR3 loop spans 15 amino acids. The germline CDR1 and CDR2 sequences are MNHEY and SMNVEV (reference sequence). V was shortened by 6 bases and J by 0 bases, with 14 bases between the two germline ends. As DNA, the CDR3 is TGTGCCAGCAGCCCTACAATTCAAGCTAACTATGGCTACACCTTC. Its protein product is CASSPTIQANYGYTF.

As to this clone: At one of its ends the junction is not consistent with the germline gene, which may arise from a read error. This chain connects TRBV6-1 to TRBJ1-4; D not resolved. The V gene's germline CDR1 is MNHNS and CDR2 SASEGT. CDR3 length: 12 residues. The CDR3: CASGESHEKLFF. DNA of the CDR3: TGTGCCAGCGGTGAGAGTCATGAAAAACTGTTTTTT.

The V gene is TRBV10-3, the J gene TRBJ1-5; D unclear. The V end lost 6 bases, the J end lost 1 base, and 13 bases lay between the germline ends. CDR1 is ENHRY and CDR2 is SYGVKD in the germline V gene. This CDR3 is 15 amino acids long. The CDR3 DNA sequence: TGTGCCATCAGCCCAGGACTAGAGAGCAATCAGCCCCAGCATTTT. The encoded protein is CAISPGLESNQPQHF.

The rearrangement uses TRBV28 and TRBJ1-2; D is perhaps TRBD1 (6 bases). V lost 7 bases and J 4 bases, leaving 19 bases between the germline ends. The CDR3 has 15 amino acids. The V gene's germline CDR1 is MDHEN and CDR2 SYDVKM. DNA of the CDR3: TGTGCCAGCACCCCGGGGGGGGCGCACGGCTATGGCTACACCTTC. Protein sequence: CASTPGGAHGYGYTF.

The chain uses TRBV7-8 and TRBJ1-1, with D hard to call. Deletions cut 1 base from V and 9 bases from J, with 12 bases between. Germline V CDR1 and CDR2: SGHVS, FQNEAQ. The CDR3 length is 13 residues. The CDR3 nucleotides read TGTGCCAGCAGCTTAGGTGAACGCCTTCAAGCTTTCTTT. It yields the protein CASSLGERLQAFF.

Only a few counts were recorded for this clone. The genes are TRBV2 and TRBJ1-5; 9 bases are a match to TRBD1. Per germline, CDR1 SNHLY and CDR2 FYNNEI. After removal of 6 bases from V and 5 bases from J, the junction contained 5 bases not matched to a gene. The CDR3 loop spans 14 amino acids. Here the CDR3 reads CASSGTGPYQPQHF. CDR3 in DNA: TGTGCCAGCAGCGGGACAGGGCCCTATCAGCCCCAGCATTTT.

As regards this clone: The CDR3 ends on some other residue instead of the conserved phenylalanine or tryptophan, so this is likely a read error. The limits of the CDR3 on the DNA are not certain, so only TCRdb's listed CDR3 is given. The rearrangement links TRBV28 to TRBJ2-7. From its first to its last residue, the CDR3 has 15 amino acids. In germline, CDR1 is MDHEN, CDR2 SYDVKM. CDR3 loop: CASSHSNRLGRPFSD.

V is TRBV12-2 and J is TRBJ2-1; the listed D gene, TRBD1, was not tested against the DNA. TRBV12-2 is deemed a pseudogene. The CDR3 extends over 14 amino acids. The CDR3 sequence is CASRPRRLGDEQFF. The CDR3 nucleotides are TGTGCAAGTCGCCCTCGGCGGTTAGGGGATGAGCAGTTCTTC.

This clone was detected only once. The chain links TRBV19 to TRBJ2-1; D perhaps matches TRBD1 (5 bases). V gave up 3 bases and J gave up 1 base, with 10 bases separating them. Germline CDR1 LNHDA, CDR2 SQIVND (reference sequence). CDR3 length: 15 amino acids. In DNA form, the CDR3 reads TGTGCCAGTAGTATTGATCAGGGATCCTACAATGAGCAGTTCTTC. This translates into CASSIDQGSYNEQFF.

The CDR3 spells CASSLGKGAFYGYTF. In nucleotides, the CDR3 is TGTGCCAGCAGTTTAGGTAAAGGGGCGTTCTATGGCTACACCTTC. This chain connects TRBV28 to TRBJ1-2, with a weak D call TRBD1 (5 bases). The CDR3 has 15 residues. The V gene lost 2 bases and the J gene lost 4 bases, with 14 bases spanning the gap. Germline lookup yields CDR1 MDHEN and CDR2 SYDVKM.

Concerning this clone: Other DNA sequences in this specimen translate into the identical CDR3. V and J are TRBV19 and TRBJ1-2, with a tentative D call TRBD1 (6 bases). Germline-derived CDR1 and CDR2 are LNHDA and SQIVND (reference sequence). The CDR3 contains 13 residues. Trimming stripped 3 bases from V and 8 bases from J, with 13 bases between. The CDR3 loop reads CASSIGTGYGYTF. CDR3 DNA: TGTGCCAGTAGTATTGGTACAGGGTACGGCTACACCTTC.

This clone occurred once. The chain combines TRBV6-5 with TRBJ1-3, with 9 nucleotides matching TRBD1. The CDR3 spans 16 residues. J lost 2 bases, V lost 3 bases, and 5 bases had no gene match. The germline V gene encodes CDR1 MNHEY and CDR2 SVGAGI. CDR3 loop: CASSYTGTGTGNTIYF. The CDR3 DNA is TGTGCCAGCAGTTATACCGGGACAGGGACTGGAAACACCATATATTTT.

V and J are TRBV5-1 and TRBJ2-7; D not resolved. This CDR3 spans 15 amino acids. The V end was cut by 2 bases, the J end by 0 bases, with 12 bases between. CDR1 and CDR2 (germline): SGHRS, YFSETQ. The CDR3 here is CASSFSADPSYEQYF. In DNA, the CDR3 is TGCGCCAGCAGCTTCTCGGCAGACCCCTCCTACGAGCAGTACTTC.

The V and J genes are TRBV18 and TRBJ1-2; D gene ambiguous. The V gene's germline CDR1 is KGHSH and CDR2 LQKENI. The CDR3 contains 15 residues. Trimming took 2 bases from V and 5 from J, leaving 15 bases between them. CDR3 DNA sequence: TGTGCCAGCTCACCAGACTCAAATAGAGGGTATGGCTACACCTTC. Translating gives CASSPDSNRGYGYTF.

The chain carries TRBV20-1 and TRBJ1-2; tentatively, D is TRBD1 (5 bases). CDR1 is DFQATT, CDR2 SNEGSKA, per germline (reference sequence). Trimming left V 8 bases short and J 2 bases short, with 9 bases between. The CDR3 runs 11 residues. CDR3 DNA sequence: TGCAGTTCGACAGCCAACTATGGCTACACCTTC. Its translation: CSSTANYGYTF.